A selection of T cell receptor beta chains follows, all from one sample in a study of cytomegalovirus exposure and HLA in healthy donors. Using immunoSEQ multiplex PCR, the repertoire was profiled, and TCRdb retains in-frame clones only, with some absent. The table shows about 140,000 clones, with approximately 83% occurring only once. The specimen was PBMCs. These TCRs come from a man in his forties in good health and CMV-seropositive. The CDR3 runs from the conserved cysteine through the conserved F or W. The D gene is left open where the match is weak.

D gene	V gene	J gene	CDR3 DNA	CDR3 protein
NA	TRBV9	TRBJ1-1	TGTGCCAGCAGCCCTTGGGACAATCCAAAAGGCACTGAAGCTTTCTTT	CASSPWDNPKGTEAFF
TRBD1	TRBV5-4	TRBJ1-1	TGTGCCAGCAGCTTTGGCGGACAGGGCGGGAACACTGAAGCTTTCTTT	CASSFGGQGGNTEAFF
TRBD1	TRBV7-8	TRBJ1-2	TGTGCCAGCAGCTTACTCACAGGGGGCGCCTGGGGCTACACCTTC	CASSLLTGGAWGYTF
NA	TRBV7-9	TRBJ2-6	TGTGCCAGCAGCTTAAGCTATTCTGGGGCCAACGTCCTGACTTTC	CASSLSYSGANVLTF
NA	TRBV5-5	TRBJ2-5	TGTGCCAGCGCCGACAGGTCGAGAGAGACCCAGTACTTC	CASADRSRETQYF
NA	TRBV18	TRBJ1-5	TGTGCCAGCTCACCCTCGACAGATAAACGGGCCCAGCATTTT	CASSPSTDKRAQHF
TRBD1	TRBV5-1	TRBJ1-1	TGCGCCAGCAGCCCGGCTCGGGACAGGGTTATGGGCACTGAAGCTTTCTTT	CASSPARDRVMGTEAFF
NA	TRBV5-4	TRBJ2-7	TGTGCCAGCAGCTCTGGCGGGACCGCTGTCAGCTCCTACGAGCAGTACTTC	CASSSGGTAVSSYEQYF
NA	TRBV12-5	TRBJ2-2	TGTGCTAGTGGTTTGGTACTGCCCGGGGAGCTGTTTTTT	CASGLVLPGELFF
NA	TRBV5-1	TRBJ2-7	TGCGCCAGCAGCTTGGATCCGAACATATACGAGCAGTACTTC	CASSLDPNIYEQYF
TRBD1	TRBV2	TRBJ2-7	TGTGCCAGGGCAAAGGGACAGGGGAGCTCCTACGAGCAGTACTTC	CARAKGQGSSYEQYF
TRBD2	TRBV30	TRBJ2-5	TGTGCCTGGAGTGAAAGCGGGGTTGAGACCCAGTACTTC	CAWSESGVETQYF
TRBD2	TRBV4-2	TRBJ2-1	TGTGCCAGCAGCCAGATGACTAGCGGGGTGTACAATGAGCAGTTCTTC	CASSQMTSGVYNEQFF
TRBD1	TRBV30	TRBJ2-7	TGTGCCTGGAGGGCTGGACAGGTCTCCTACGAGCAGTACTTC	CAWRAGQVSYEQYF
NA	TRBV29-1	TRBJ2-3	TGCAGCGGGACTAGCACAGATACGCAGTATTTT	CSGTSTDTQYF
TRBD2	TRBV5-1	TRBJ2-3	TGCGCCAGCAGCGGGGGACTAGACTCAGATACGCAGTATTTT	CASSGGLDSDTQYF